This T cell receptor beta chain is from a study of blood T cell repertoires in COVID-19. Overall study: Acute and convalescent COVID-19 specimens originated in the United States, Italy and Spain. Sources were T cells, B-cell-depleted T cells, or PBMCs; the material itself was cDNA or gDNA.

Resolution of symptoms, clearance, or two negative PCRs was present in recovered Cohort 3 donors. Methods used by the authors: From reference gene primer amplification, estimates of nucleated cell counts were derived. Assay: immunoSEQ multiplex PCR; the TCRdb copy retains only in-frame clones and omits some. The V and J calls and clone size are taken from that table; D and trimming were inferred from the DNA. The sample holds some 200,000 clones, roughly 82% seen once. The CDR3 length is 14 residues. Germline V gene lookup returns CDR1 SEHNR and CDR2 FQNEAQ (reference sequence). Trimming shortened V by 1 base and J by 6 bases, and 7 bases separated the two germline ends.

The specimen sequenced was PBMCs or T cells enriched from blood (not recorded which). V gene TRBV7-9 combines with J gene TRBJ1-6; no reliable D call. The origin of this receptor is a man in his forties who had recovered from COVID-19. The CDR3 loop reads CASSLGAINSPLHF. Written as DNA, the CDR3 is TGTGCCAGCAGCTTAGGCGCTATTAATTCACCCCTCCACTTT.